This TCR beta chain is drawn from a study of CD8+CD57+ T cells in acquired aplastic anemia. On the study more broadly: When averaged, DNA from sorted CD4+ and CD8+ cells came to 3 to 3.5 ug.

Genomic DNA, the template, was used for profiling of the TCR beta VDJ and CDR3. In TCRdb, the reads were re-called with MiXCR into one record per CDR3 protein. The sample includes roughly 61,000 distinct CDR3 sequences, about 54% of them seen just once. The sample holds many counts of this clonotype. Germline-derived CDR1 and CDR2 are MNHNS and SASEGT. The CDR3 loop spans 15 amino acids. The V and J ends lost 6 bases and 7 bases, in that order; junction bases with no gene match: 8. V usage is TRBV6-1 and J usage is TRBJ2-1; 11 bases are a match to TRBD2. The sequence came from a human donor in good health, serving as a control. Sequenced input: sorted CD4+, CD8+, or CD8+CD57+ T cells (not recorded which) from PBMCs. As DNA, the CDR3 is TGTGCCAGCAGAGAACTAGCGGGAGTTACTAATGAGCAGTTCTTC. Amino acids: CASRELAGVTNEQFF.